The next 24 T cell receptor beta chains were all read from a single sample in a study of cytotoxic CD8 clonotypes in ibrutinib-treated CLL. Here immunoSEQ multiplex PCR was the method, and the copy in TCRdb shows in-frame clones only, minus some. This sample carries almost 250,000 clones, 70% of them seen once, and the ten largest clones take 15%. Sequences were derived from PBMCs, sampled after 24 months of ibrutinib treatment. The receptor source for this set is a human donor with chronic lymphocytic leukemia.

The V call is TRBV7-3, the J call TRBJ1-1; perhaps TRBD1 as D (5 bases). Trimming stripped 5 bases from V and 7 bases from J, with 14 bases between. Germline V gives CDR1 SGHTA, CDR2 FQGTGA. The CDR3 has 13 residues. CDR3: CASSPRGGGEAFF. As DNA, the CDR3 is TGTGCCAGCAGCCCTCGTGGGGGAGGTGAAGCTTTCTTT.

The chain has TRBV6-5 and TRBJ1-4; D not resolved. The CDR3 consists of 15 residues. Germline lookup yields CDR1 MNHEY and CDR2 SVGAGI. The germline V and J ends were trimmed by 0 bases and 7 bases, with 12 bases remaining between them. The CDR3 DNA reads TGTGCCAGCAGTTACTCGATAGGGTATAGTGAAAAACTGTTTTTT. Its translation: CASSYSIGYSEKLFF.

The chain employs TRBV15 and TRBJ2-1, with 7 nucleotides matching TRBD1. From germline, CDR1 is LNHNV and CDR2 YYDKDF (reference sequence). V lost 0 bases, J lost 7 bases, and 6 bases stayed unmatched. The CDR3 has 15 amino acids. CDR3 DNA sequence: TGTGCCACCAGCAGAGATCCGGGACAGAAGAATGAGCAGTTCTTC. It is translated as CATSRDPGQKNEQFF.

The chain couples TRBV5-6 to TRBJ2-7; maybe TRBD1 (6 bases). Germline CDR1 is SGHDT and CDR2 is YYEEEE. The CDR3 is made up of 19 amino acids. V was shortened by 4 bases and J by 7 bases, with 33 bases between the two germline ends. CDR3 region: CASSDKDLTGLYGLWEQYF. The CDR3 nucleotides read TGTGCCAGCAGCGACAAAGACCTGACAGGATTGTACGGGCTTTGGGAGCAGTACTTC.

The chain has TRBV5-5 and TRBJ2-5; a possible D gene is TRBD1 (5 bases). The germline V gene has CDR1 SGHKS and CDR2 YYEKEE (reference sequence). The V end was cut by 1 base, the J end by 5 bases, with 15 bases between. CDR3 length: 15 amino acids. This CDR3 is CASSLTFRGYETQYF. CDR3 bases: TGTGCCAGCAGCTTGACTTTTAGGGGTTATGAGACCCAGTACTTC.

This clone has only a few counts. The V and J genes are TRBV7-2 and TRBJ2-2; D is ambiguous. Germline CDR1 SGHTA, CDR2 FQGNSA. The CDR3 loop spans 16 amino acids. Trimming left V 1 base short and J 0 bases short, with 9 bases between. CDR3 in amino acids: CASSLVRTSNTGELFF. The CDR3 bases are TGTGCCAGCAGCTTAGTGCGGACCTCGAACACCGGGGAGCTGTTTTTT.

CDR3: CASSLEVPGLGEQYF. DNA for the CDR3: TGTGCCAGCAGCTTAGAAGTCCCGGGACTAGGAGAGCAGTACTTC. The J gene is TRBJ2-7, the V gene TRBV7-2; 8 bases fit TRBD2. CDR3 size: 15 residues. Germline V CDR1 and CDR2: SGHTA, FQGNSA. V gave up 1 base and J gave up 7 bases; unmatched junction bases: 9.

The CDR3 sequence: CASSALPEGTEAFF. The CDR3 DNA reads as TGTGCCAGCAGCGCTCTGCCCGAGGGCACTGAAGCTTTCTTT. This chain uses TRBV9 with TRBJ1-1; D uncertain. CDR3 length: 14 residues. Trimming took off 3 bases at V and 4 bases at J, with 13 bases between the two ends. Germline V gene lookup returns CDR1 SGDLS and CDR2 YYNGEE. The full variable domain, rest sourced from reference TRBV9 and TRBJ1-1, is DSGVTQTPKHLITATGQRVTLRCSPRSGDLSVYWYQQSLDQGLQFLIQYYNGEERAKGNILERFSAQQFPDLHSELNLSSLELGDSALYFCASSALPEGTEAFFGQGTRLTVV.

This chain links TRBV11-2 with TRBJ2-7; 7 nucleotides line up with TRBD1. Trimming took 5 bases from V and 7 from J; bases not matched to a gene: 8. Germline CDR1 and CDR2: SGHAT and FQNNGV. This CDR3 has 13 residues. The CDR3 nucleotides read TGTGCCAGCAGCGTCGGGACAGCCTGGGAGCAGTACTTC. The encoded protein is CASSVGTAWEQYF.

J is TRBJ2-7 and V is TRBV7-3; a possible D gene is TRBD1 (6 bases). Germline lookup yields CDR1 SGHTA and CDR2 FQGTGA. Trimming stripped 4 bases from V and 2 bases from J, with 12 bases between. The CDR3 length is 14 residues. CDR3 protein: CASSSKQGPYEQYF. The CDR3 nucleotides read TGTGCCAGCAGCTCGAAACAGGGACCCTACGAGCAGTACTTC.

The DNA for the CDR3 is TGTGCCAGCAGTTTACCCACAGGGGGCGATGGCTACACCTTC. Encoded protein: CASSLPTGGDGYTF. The V gene is TRBV28, the J gene TRBJ1-2; 9 bases agree with TRBD1. Looked up from germline, CDR1 is MDHEN and CDR2 is SYDVKM. This CDR3 has 14 amino acids. The J segment lost 6 bases and the V segment lost 2 bases, leaving 4 bases of the junction unmatched.

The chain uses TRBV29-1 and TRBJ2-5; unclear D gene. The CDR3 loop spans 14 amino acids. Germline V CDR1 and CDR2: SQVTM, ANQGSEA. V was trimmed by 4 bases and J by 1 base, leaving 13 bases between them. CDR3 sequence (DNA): TGCAGCGTTGCGGGCCTCCTTACCCAAGAGACCCAGTACTTC. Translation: CSVAGLLTQETQYF.

For the CDR3, the DNA is TGTGCCAGCAGTGGGGCAACTGAAGCTTTCTTT. Encoded protein: CASSGATEAFF. The chain links TRBV2 to TRBJ1-1, with unresolved D. V shed 4 bases and J shed 5 bases, with 5 bases lying between them. This CDR3 is built from 11 residues. Germline-derived CDR1 and CDR2 are SNHLY and FYNNEI.

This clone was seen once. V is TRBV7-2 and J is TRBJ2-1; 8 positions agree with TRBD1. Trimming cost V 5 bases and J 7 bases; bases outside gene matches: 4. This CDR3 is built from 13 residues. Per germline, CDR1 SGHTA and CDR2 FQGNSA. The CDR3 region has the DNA TGTGCCAGCAGCCTACAGGGGGTAAATGAGCAGTTCTTC. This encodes CASSLQGVNEQFF.

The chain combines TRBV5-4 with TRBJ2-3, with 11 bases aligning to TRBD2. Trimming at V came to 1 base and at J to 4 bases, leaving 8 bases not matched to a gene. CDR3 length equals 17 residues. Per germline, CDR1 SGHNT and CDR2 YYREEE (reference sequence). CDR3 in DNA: TGTGCCAGCAGCTTGTATAGCGGGAGGGCCCTAGCAGATACGCAGTATTTT. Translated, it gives CASSLYSGRALADTQYF.

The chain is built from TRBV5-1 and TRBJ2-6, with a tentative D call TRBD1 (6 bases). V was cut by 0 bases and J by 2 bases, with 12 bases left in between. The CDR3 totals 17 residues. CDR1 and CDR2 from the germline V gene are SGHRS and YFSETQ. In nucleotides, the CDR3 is TGCGCCAGCAGCTTGGACCCAGGGGCTGCTGGGGCCAACGTCCTGACTTTC. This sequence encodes CASSLDPGAAGANVLTF. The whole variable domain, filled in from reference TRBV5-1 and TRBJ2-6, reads KAGVTQTPRYLIKTRGQQVTLSCSPISGHRSVSWYQQTPGQGLQFLFEYFSETQRNKGNFPGRFSGRQFSNSRSEMNVSTLELGDSALYLCASSLDPGAAGANVLTFGAGSRLTVL.

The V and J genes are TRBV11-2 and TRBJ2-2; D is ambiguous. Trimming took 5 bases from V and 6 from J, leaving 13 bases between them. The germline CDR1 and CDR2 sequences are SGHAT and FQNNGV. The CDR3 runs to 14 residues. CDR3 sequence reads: CASSPLSFAGELFF. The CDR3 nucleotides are TGTGCCAGCAGCCCCTTGTCTTTCGCCGGGGAGCTGTTTTTT.

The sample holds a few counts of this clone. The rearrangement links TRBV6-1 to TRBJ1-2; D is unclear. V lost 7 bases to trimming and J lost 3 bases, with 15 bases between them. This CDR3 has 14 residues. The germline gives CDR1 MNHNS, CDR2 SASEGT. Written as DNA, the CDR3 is TGTGCCAGCACTCTACTAGCGGCCGACTATGGCTACACCTTC. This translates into CASTLLAADYGYTF.

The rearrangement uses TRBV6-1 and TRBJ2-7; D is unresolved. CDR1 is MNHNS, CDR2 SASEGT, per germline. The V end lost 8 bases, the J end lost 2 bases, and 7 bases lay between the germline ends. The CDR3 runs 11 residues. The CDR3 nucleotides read TGTGCCAGCGCAGCCACCTACGAGCAGTACTTC. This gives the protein CASAATYEQYF.

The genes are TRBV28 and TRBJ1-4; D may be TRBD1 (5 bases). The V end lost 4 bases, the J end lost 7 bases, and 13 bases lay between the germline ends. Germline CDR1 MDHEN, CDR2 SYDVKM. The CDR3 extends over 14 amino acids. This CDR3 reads CASSSGTLPEKLFF. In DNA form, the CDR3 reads TGTGCCAGCAGTTCCGGGACTCTCCCTGAAAAACTGTTTTTT. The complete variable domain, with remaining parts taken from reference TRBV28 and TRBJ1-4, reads DVKVTQSSRYLVKRTGEKVFLECVQDMDHENMFWYRQDPGLGLRLIYFSYDVKMKEKGDIPEGYSVSREKKERFSLILESASTNQTSMYLCASSSGTLPEKLFFGSGTQLSVL.

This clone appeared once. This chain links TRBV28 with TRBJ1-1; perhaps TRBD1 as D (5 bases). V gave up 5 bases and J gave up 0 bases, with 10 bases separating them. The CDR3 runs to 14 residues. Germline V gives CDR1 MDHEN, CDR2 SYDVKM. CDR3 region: CASSVDTLNTEAFF. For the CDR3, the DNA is TGTGCCAGCAGTGTGGACACTCTGAACACTGAAGCTTTCTTT. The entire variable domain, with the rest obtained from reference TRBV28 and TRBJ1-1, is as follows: DVKVTQSSRYLVKRTGEKVFLECVQDMDHENMFWYRQDPGLGLRLIYFSYDVKMKEKGDIPEGYSVSREKKERFSLILESASTNQTSMYLCASSVDTLNTEAFFGQGTRLTVV.

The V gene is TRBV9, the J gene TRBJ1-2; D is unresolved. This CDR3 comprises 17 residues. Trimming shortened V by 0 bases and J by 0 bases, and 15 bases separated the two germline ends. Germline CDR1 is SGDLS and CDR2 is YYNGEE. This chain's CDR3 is CASSVARSEGANYGYTF. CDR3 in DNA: TGTGCCAGCAGCGTAGCCCGGTCTGAGGGAGCTAACTATGGCTACACCTTC. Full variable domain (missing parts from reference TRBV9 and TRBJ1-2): DSGVTQTPKHLITATGQRVTLRCSPRSGDLSVYWYQQSLDQGLQFLIQYYNGEERAKGNILERFSAQQFPDLHSELNLSSLELGDSALYFCASSVARSEGANYGYTFGSGTRLTVV.

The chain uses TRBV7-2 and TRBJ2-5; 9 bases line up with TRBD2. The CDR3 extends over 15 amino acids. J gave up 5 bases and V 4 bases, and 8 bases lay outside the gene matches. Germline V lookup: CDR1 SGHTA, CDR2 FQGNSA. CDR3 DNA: TGTGCCAGCAGCTCCTTAGCGGGAGTGGTGGAGACCCAGTACTTC. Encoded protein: CASSSLAGVVETQYF.

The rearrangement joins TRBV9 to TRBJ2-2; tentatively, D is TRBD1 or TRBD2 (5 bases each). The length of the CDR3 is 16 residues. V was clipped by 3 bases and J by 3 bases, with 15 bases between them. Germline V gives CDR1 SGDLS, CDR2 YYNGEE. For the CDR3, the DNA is TGTGCCAGCAGCGCCCCTCTGGGGGTTCACACCGGGGAGCTGTTTTTT. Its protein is CASSAPLGVHTGELFF.